This T cell receptor (beta chain) was obtained from a study of regulatory T cells in long-lasting Graves disease (dated by TCRdb to the early 2020s). Regarding the complete study: Antithyroid drugs had been taken for less than 3 months by newly diagnosed Graves' disease patients. A total of around 35 samples underwent TCR sequencing, from some 13 patients with persistent Graves' disease and 20 patients with newly diagnosed Graves' disease. Patients with persistent Graves' disease were compared with patients with newly diagnosed Graves' disease using TCR sequencing and RNA sequencing of peripheral blood. The study took place in China and was registered as a clinical trial.

From cysteine to phenylalanine, the CDR3 is 10 amino acids long. Only the CDR3 region is kept as DNA, spanning 30 bases read in frame from base 1. CDR1 and CDR2, looked up from the germline V gene (reference sequence), are GTSNPN and SVGIG. Relative to germline, V is 1 base shorter and J is 5 bases shorter, with 2 bases between their ends. At least ten counts were recorded for this clonotype. Its antigen is still unknown. Base-call qualities are not available, and no considerably larger clone is one nucleotide away. According to the study, the label for this sample's time point signals: newly diagnosed GD, antithyroid drugs for less than 3 months. RNA was extracted from PBMCs in TRIzol for both TCR sequencing and RNA sequencing. The diagnosis of Graves' disease followed American Thyroid Association guidelines. Recruitment of patients was carried out at an endocrinology department in Xi'an, China. Each patient gave approximately 9 milliliters of peripheral blood, collected in an EDTA anticoagulant tube. PBMCs were isolated by Ficoll Paque Plus density gradient separation without further T cell sorting. RNA quality was checked with an Agilent 2100 Bioanalyzer and agarose gel, and concentration with a NanoDrop 2000.

Libraries were built with multiplex PCR. Sequencing relied on an Illumina HiSeq 4000. CDR3 regions were amplified by Arm-PCR with iRepertoire HTBI primers to construct TCR beta libraries. Before sequencing, the PCR products went through gel purification. The authors processed their data as follows. A total of 62 TRBV and 14 TRBJ segments were identified across samples and were used for gene usage analysis of CDR3 amino acid clonotypes. Filtered high-quality paired reads were merged into contigs using COPE and FqMerger. BLAST was used to align contigs to IMGT TRBV, TRBD and TRBJ reference genes, and CDR3 was defined according to IMGT. Clonotypes above 0.1% frequency were classified as highly expanded clones. Shannon entropy was used to measure repertoire diversity, and the Gini coefficient was used to measure V-J evenness. Clonotypes shared by more than one individual were considered public. The raw public reads went through TCRdb reprocessing: fastp at Q25, MiXCR clone calling, in-frame beta chains kept. Rows are unified per CDR3 protein, each entry keeping the most common DNA and genes. It is TCRdb's table, rather than the study itself, that gives the V and J calls and clone size. The sample includes about 370,000 distinct CDR3 sequences, with roughly 15% observed a single time. Of the sample, 22% is held by the ten largest clones.

What the study reported, not specific to this receptor: Only the TCR beta chain was sequenced and analyzed. Patients with persistent disease shared more public clonotypes (around 2,500) than newly diagnosed patients did (around 980). As a limitation, the authors acknowledged that the small sample size may reduce accuracy. Lower TCR Shannon entropy and fewer highly expanded clones were observed in persistent Graves' disease patients than in newly diagnosed patients, which suggested clonal expansion. Persistent disease showed preferential use of TRBV28, TRBJ1-2 and TRBJ2-5, whereas newly diagnosed disease favored TRBV20-1 and TRBJ2-1. Only peripheral blood was studied, because thyroid tissue, the primary lesion, was inaccessible.

The sequences come from peripheral blood mononuclear cells (PBMCs), collected at new diagnosis, from a patient treated with antithyroid drugs. The chain is assembled from TRBV30 and TRBJ2-5; the D gene identity is not certain. The sequence was obtained from a female donor with Graves disease. CDR3 region: CAWSGETQYF. The DNA sequence reads TGTGCCTGGAGTGGGGAGACCCAGTACTTC.